The 12 T cell receptor beta chains below were found in one sample sequenced in a study of blood T cell repertoires in COVID-19. Clones were sequenced by immunoSEQ multiplex PCR, and TCRdb holds only the in-frame ones, with some missing. Found here are roughly 200,000 clones, about four fifths of them singletons; the top ten hold more than 3%. Sequenced: PBMCs or T cells enriched from blood (not recorded which). Every receptor here comes from a woman under 40 who had been exposed to COVID-19.

V and J are TRBV9 and TRBJ1-4; TRBD1 agrees at 7 bases. After removal of 3 bases from V and 3 bases from J, the junction contained 5 bases not matched to a gene. CDR3 length equals 15 residues. CDR1 and CDR2 (germline): SGDLS, YYNGEE. The CDR3 nucleotides are TGTGCCAGCAGCGGTGGGACAGCCCCTAATGAAAAACTGTTTTTT. Amino acids: CASSGGTAPNEKLFF.

The CDR3, as DNA: TGTGCCAGCAGCCTAAACAGGGGGCAATATAATTCACCCCTCCACTTT. Its protein is CASSLNRGQYNSPLHF. The chain joins TRBV3-1 (or the pseudogene TRBV3-2) to TRBJ1-6; 9 nucleotides agree with TRBD1. The germline gives CDR1 LGHDT, CDR2 YNNKEL (reference sequence). This CDR3 is 16 amino acids long. V shed 4 bases, J shed 4 bases, and the junction held 5 bases outside the gene matches.

The chain couples TRBV19 to TRBJ2-1, with D possibly being TRBD2 (7 bases). Germline CDR1 LNHDA, CDR2 SQIVND (reference sequence). Trimming pared 5 bases from V and 3 bases from J, leaving 17 bases between. The CDR3 totals 16 residues. This chain's CDR3 is CASSSLRGGGYNEQFF. Here the CDR3 DNA reads TGTGCCAGTAGTTCTCTAAGGGGGGGCGGCTACAATGAGCAGTTCTTC.

This clone appeared a single time. The rearrangement joins TRBV6-2 or TRBV6-3 to TRBJ2-1, with a tentative D call TRBD2 (5 bases). CDR1 and CDR2 from the germline V gene are MNHEY and SVGEGT. Trimming removed 4 bases from V and 3 bases from J, with 10 bases in between. The CDR3 contains 14 residues. This chain's CDR3 is CASSLGGDYNEQFF. DNA of the CDR3: TGTGCCAGCAGTTTAGGAGGCGACTACAATGAGCAGTTCTTC.

The V gene is TRBV3-1 (or the pseudogene TRBV3-2), the J gene TRBJ2-3; TRBD2 matches 9 bases. The CDR3 totals 16 residues. Per germline, CDR1 LGHDT and CDR2 YNNKEL (reference sequence). The trim removed 1 base at V and 4 bases at J, leaving 6 bases unmatched. CDR3 sequence reads: CASSQGRKRGADTQYF. In nucleotides, the CDR3 is TGTGCCAGCAGCCAAGGAAGGAAGCGGGGGGCAGATACGCAGTATTTT.

The DNA for the CDR3 is TGTGCCAGCAGCTCCCGGGGGGGATGGGGCTACACCTTC. Protein sequence: CASSSRGGWGYTF. The chain links TRBV11-2 to TRBJ1-2; a weak D match, TRBD1 (5 bases). Trimming stripped 4 bases from V and 8 bases from J, with 14 bases between. CDR3 size: 13 residues. CDR1 and CDR2 (germline): SGHAT, FQNNGV. Based on the CDR3 plus reference TRBV11-2 and TRBJ1-2, the full variable domain is EAGVAQSPRYKIIEKRQSVAFWCNPISGHATLYWYQQILGQGPKLLIQFQNNGVVDDSQLPKDRFSAERLKGVDSTLKIQPAKLEDSAVYLCASSSRGGWGYTFGSGTRLTVV.

The rearrangement links TRBV28 to TRBJ1-1; weak D call: TRBD1 (5 bases). CDR3 length: 14 amino acids. From germline, CDR1 is MDHEN and CDR2 SYDVKM. V lost 5 bases and J lost 0, with 10 bases in between. CDR3 nucleotide sequence: TGTGCCAGCAGTCCGACAGTTATGAACACTGAAGCTTTCTTT. It is translated as CASSPTVMNTEAFF. Together with reference TRBV28 and TRBJ1-1, the CDR3 gives the full variable domain: DVKVTQSSRYLVKRTGEKVFLECVQDMDHENMFWYRQDPGLGLRLIYFSYDVKMKEKGDIPEGYSVSREKKERFSLILESASTNQTSMYLCASSPTVMNTEAFFGQGTRLTVV.

V is TRBV11-2 and J is TRBJ2-2; 10 bases match TRBD1. After removal of 3 bases from V and 5 bases from J, the junction contained 6 bases not matched to a gene. This CDR3 contains 16 residues. Germline CDR1 reads SGHAT; CDR2 reads FQNNGV. The DNA for the CDR3 is TGTGCCAGCAGCTTTTGGACAGGGGGTTGGACCGGGGAGCTGTTTTTT. Its protein is CASSFWTGGWTGELFF.

This clone occurred once. J is TRBJ1-1 and V is TRBV4-1, with no clear D. Trimming took off 0 bases at V and 0 bases at J, with 11 bases between the two ends. Germline loops: CDR1 MGHRA, CDR2 YSYEKL. This CDR3 is 16 amino acids long. CDR3 region: CASSQDPTIMNTEAFF. The CDR3 nucleotides are TGCGCCAGCAGCCAAGATCCGACAATAATGAACACTGAAGCTTTCTTT.

Here the CDR3 DNA reads TGTGCCAGCAGGGGACTCCGGGAGACCCAGTACTTC. It specifies CASRGLRETQYF. V gene TRBV11-2 combines with J gene TRBJ2-5; D possibly corresponds to TRBD2 (6 bases). CDR3 length equals 12 residues. V gave up 6 bases and J gave up 5 bases, with 10 bases separating them. Germline CDR1 SGHAT, CDR2 FQNNGV.

A few counts support this clone. The chain joins TRBV2 to TRBJ2-4, with TRBD1 matching over 7 bases. Germline CDR1 SNHLY, CDR2 FYNNEI. CDR3 length: 14 amino acids. J gave up 15 bases and V 5 bases, and 16 bases lay outside the gene matches. The CDR3 region has the DNA TGTGCCAGCAGTCCTGACAGGGCCGGGCGTTCAGGGTACTTC. Translated: CASSPDRAGRSGYF.

The table lists this clone with a count of one. This chain uses TRBV6-4 with TRBJ1-1; 9 positions match TRBD1. This CDR3 is 11 amino acids long. CDR1 and CDR2 from the germline V gene are MRHNA and SNTAGT. The V and J ends lost 8 bases and 11 bases, in that order; junction bases with no gene match: 6. The CDR3, as DNA: TGTGCCAGCGGGAGGACAGGGGTCGCTTTCTTT. This sequence encodes CASGRTGVAFF.